The 32 T cell receptor beta chains below come from one sample, sequenced in a study of T cells after yellow fever vaccination. MiXCR was run by TCRdb on the 5' RACE reads, yielding one entry per CDR3 protein. Of a few hundred thousand distinct CDR3 sequences listed, approximately 4.2% are singletons. Sequences were derived from PBMCs, sampled 5 days after the yellow fever booster vaccination. Source of these receptors: a man between 18 and 29 years old who received the YFV17D yellow fever vaccine.

The chain links TRBV7-2 to TRBJ2-5; the D call may be TRBD1 or TRBD2 (6 bases each). This CDR3 region has 15 residues. Germline CDR1 and CDR2: SGHTA and FQGNSA. With 1 base removed from V and 4 bases from J, the gap between germline ends came to 13 bases. The DNA for the CDR3 is TGTGCCAGCAGCTTAGTGGGGCCGGGGGCAGAGACCCAGTACTTC. It is translated as CASSLVGPGAETQYF.

This chain uses TRBV7-9 with TRBJ1-6, with D perhaps TRBD1 (6 bases). The CDR3 is made up of 17 amino acids. V shed 1 base and J shed 3 bases, with 13 bases lying between them. Germline CDR1 SEHNR, CDR2 FQNEAQ (reference sequence). CDR3 nucleotide sequence: TGTGCCAGCAGCTTAGTCAGGGGAGGGTTCTATAATTCACCCCTCCACTTT. This encodes CASSLVRGGFYNSPLHF.

The gene calls are TRBV20-1 and TRBJ1-5, with D perhaps TRBD1 (5 bases). V gave up 6 bases and J gave up 2 bases, with 11 bases separating them. CDR1 and CDR2 from the germline V gene are DFQATT and SNEGSKA (reference sequence). This CDR3 comprises 13 residues. The CDR3 spells CSAVGRGNQPQHF. For the CDR3, the DNA is TGCAGTGCCGTGGGCAGGGGCAATCAGCCCCAGCATTTT.

This clonotype was picked up many times. The V gene is TRBV12-3 or TRBV12-4, the J gene TRBJ1-2, with D unresolved. V was shortened by 6 bases and J by 0 bases, with 8 bases between the two germline ends. The CDR3 spans 13 residues. The CDR3 sequence is CASRRGANYGYTF. For the CDR3, the DNA is TGTGCCAGCAGACGGGGAGCTAACTATGGCTACACCTTC.

This chain uses TRBV12-3 or TRBV12-4 with TRBJ2-1, with TRBD2 as a possible D gene (7 bases). Trimming took 3 bases from V and 2 from J, leaving 11 bases between them. This CDR3 region has 15 residues. The chain's CDR3 is CASSFLGGPYNEQFF. As DNA, the CDR3 is TGTGCCAGCAGTTTTCTGGGGGGGCCCTACAATGAGCAGTTCTTC.

This clonotype showed up just a few times. The CDR3 loop reads CASSELGREFF. The CDR3 DNA follows: TGTGCCAGCAGTGAACTGGGAAGGGAGTTCTTC. J is TRBJ2-1 and V is TRBV6-1, with unresolved D. CDR1 MNHNS and CDR2 SASEGT come from the germline V gene. The CDR3 totals 11 residues. V was pared by 2 bases and J by 14 bases, with 10 bases between.

The V call is TRBV24-1, the J call TRBJ1-2; D is unresolved. V was pared by 3 bases and J by 4 bases, with 14 bases between. Germline V lookup: CDR1 KGHDR, CDR2 SFDVKD. This CDR3 has 15 residues. CDR3 bases: TGTGCCACCAGTGATGCCCGGACCGAGGGCTATGGCTACACCTTC. It specifies CATSDARTEGYGYTF.

This clonotype was counted at least ten times. This chain links TRBV4-2 with TRBJ1-4, with D unresolved. The CDR3 is made up of 16 amino acids. Trimming took 1 base from V and 7 from J, leaving 16 bases between them. Germline V gives CDR1 LGHNA, CDR2 YNFKEQ. The CDR3 here is CASSQGGNWEGEKLFF. CDR3 DNA: TGTGCCAGCAGCCAAGGTGGGAACTGGGAGGGTGAAAAACTGTTTTTT.

The sample holds many counts of this clonotype. CDR3 sequence (DNA): TGTGCCACCAGCAGGGGAGAGGAGCCCAAAAACATTCAGTACTTC. This sequence encodes CATSRGEEPKNIQYF. V and J are TRBV15 and TRBJ2-4; perhaps TRBD2 as D (5 bases). Germline V lookup: CDR1 LNHNV, CDR2 YYDKDF (reference sequence). This CDR3 region has 15 residues. Between the trimmed V and J ends, which lost 3 bases and 2 bases, there was a span of 11 bases.

In its sample, this clonotype was seen many times. V is TRBV7-7 and J is TRBJ1-4, with 8 bases that match TRBD1. The CDR3 spans 15 residues. The germline gives CDR1 SSHAT, CDR2 FNYEAQ (reference sequence). V trimming: 2 bases; J trimming: 6 bases; junction bases outside the gene matches: 5. CDR3 sequence reads: CASSLPGTGHEKLFF. In DNA form, the CDR3 reads TGTGCCAGCAGCTTACCCGGGACAGGTCATGAAAAACTGTTTTTT.

This clonotype has more than one count but fewer than ten. The gene calls are TRBV5-6 and TRBJ1-5, with 9 bases aligning to TRBD1. This CDR3 region has 15 residues. J lost 4 bases, V lost 4 bases, and 6 bases had no gene match. From germline, CDR1 is SGHDT and CDR2 YYEEEE. The CDR3 DNA follows: TGTGCCAGCAGCGTCGGGACAGGGAGGAATCAGCCCCAGCATTTT. It yields the protein CASSVGTGRNQPQHF.

This clonotype came up many times. The V gene is TRBV10-3, the J gene TRBJ2-5, with 11 bases aligning to TRBD1. CDR1 and CDR2 (germline): ENHRY, SYGVKD. There are 15 residues in the CDR3. V lost 4 bases and J lost 5; bases outside the gene matches: 6. The chain's CDR3 is CAISVDRGHLETQYF. CDR3 nucleotide sequence: TGTGCCATCAGTGTGGACAGGGGGCATTTGGAGACCCAGTACTTC.

This clonotype was seen repeatedly, ten times or more. The V and J genes are TRBV7-2 and TRBJ2-1; 9 bases fit TRBD2. The V and J ends lost 2 bases and 8 bases, in that order; junction bases with no gene match: 4. The CDR3 consists of 14 residues. CDR1 and CDR2 (germline): SGHTA, FQGNSA. CDR3 amino acids: CASSLLGGGDEQFF. As DNA, the CDR3 is TGTGCCAGCAGCTTATTGGGCGGGGGGGATGAGCAGTTCTTC.

The rearrangement joins TRBV3-1 to TRBJ1-2; the D gene is possibly TRBD1 (6 bases). Germline CDR1 LGHDT, CDR2 YNNKEL (reference sequence). Trimming took 1 base from V and 7 from J, leaving 16 bases between them. The CDR3 consists of 15 residues. Here the CDR3 DNA reads TGTGCCAGCAGCCAAGCCGTACAGGGTATTCTTGGCTACACCTTC. Protein: CASSQAVQGILGYTF. The whole variable domain, filled in from reference TRBV3-1 and TRBJ1-2, reads DTAVSQTPKYLVTQMGNDKSIKCEQNLGHDTMYWYKQDSKKFLKIMFSYNNKELIINETVPNRFSPKSPDKAHLNLHINSLELGDSAVYFCASSQAVQGILGYTFGSGTRLTVV.

This clonotype was detected a few times. This sequence joins TRBV20-1 and TRBJ2-3; D ambiguous. The CDR3 totals 12 residues. Germline V CDR1 and CDR2: DFQATT, SNEGSKA (reference sequence). The ends were cut back, 1 base at V and 2 bases at J, with 4 bases in the middle. CDR3 nucleotides: TGCAGTGCTAGAGTGACCACAGATACGCAGTATTTT. Protein product: CSARVTTDTQYF.

J is TRBJ2-1 and V is TRBV5-1; 13 nucleotides match TRBD2. CDR3 length: 15 residues. Looked up from germline, CDR1 is SGHRS and CDR2 is YFSETQ. V was clipped by 0 bases and J by 10 bases; unmatched bases: 4. The CDR3 reads CASSLVGLAGSEQFF. DNA for the CDR3: TGCGCCAGCAGCTTGGTGGGACTAGCGGGGAGCGAGCAGTTCTTC.

The chain is built from TRBV7-6 and TRBJ1-3; D remains ambiguous. The CDR3 covers 16 residues. The germline gives CDR1 SGHVS, CDR2 FNYEAQ. V was trimmed by 5 bases and J by 4 bases, leaving 18 bases between them. CDR3 protein: CASSQPLRSSGNTIYF. CDR3 DNA: TGTGCCAGCAGCCAGCCCCTGAGGTCTTCCGGAAACACCATATATTTT.

At least ten counts were recorded for this clonotype. The chain recombines TRBV3-1 with TRBJ2-6, with TRBD1 identical over 7 bases. This CDR3 is built from 18 residues. CDR1 LGHDT and CDR2 YNNKEL come from the germline V gene (reference sequence). V lost 0 bases and J lost 0; bases outside the gene matches: 5. As DNA, the CDR3 is TGTGCCAGCAGCCAAGAGATTTGGGACAGCTCTGGGGCCAACGTCCTGACTTTC. This translates into CASSQEIWDSSGANVLTF.

This clonotype was recorded a few times. V gene TRBV5-5 combines with J gene TRBJ1-1; D gene uncertain. The V end lost 1 base, the J end lost 6 bases, and 10 bases lay between the germline ends. The CDR3 length is 13 residues. Germline CDR1 reads SGHKS; CDR2 reads YYEKEE (reference sequence). CDR3: CASSLWGYAEAFF. The CDR3 coding sequence is TGTGCCAGCAGCTTGTGGGGTTACGCTGAAGCTTTCTTT. The entire variable domain, with the rest obtained from reference TRBV5-5 and TRBJ1-1, is as follows: DAGVTQSPTHLIKTRGQQVTLRCSPISGHKSVSWYQQVLGQGPQFIFQYYEKEERGRGNFPDRFSARQFPNYSSELNVNALLLGDSALYLCASSLWGYAEAFFGQGTRLTVV.

The sample holds a few counts of this clonotype. The gene calls are TRBV19 and TRBJ1-1, with D possibly matching TRBD1 (6 bases). There are 14 residues in the CDR3. The ends were cut back, 6 bases at V and 5 bases at J, with 16 bases in the middle. Germline V CDR1 and CDR2: LNHDA, SQIVND (reference sequence). This chain's CDR3 is CASRIMGARTEAFF. CDR3 nucleotides: TGTGCCAGTAGGATTATGGGGGCGCGAACTGAAGCTTTCTTT. Full variable domain (rest looked up from reference TRBV19 and TRBJ1-1): DGGITQSPKYLFRKEGQNVTLSCEQNLNHDAMYWYRQDPGQGLRLIYYSQIVNDFQKGDIAEGYSVSREKKESFPLTVTSAQKNPTAFYLCASRIMGARTEAFFGQGTRLTVV.

V usage is TRBV7-2 and J usage is TRBJ2-2; 9 nucleotides match TRBD2. The CDR3 length is 16 residues. J was trimmed by 7 bases and V by 1 base; bases with no gene match: 7. CDR1 SGHTA and CDR2 FQGNSA come from the germline V gene. In DNA, the CDR3 is TGTGCCAGCAGCTTAGATTTCGGCGGGGGGGTCGGGGAGCTGTTTTTT. It translates to CASSLDFGGGVGELFF.

The chain recombines TRBV7-2 with TRBJ2-2, with 8 nucleotides matching TRBD2. The CDR3 contains 16 residues. Germline V CDR1 and CDR2: SGHTA, FQGNSA. The ends lost 3 bases at V and 4 bases at J; junction bases unmatched: 7. CDR3: CASSFKRGSGTGELFF. CDR3 DNA: TGTGCCAGCAGCTTCAAGCGGGGGTCCGGCACCGGGGAGCTGTTTTTT. The whole variable domain, remainder taken from reference TRBV7-2 and TRBJ2-2, is GAGVSQSPSNKVTEKGKDVELRCDPISGHTALYWYRQSLGQGLEFLIYFQGNSAPDKSGLPSDRFSAERTGGSVSTLTIQRTQQEDSAVYLCASSFKRGSGTGELFFGEGSRLTVL.

This clonotype turned up a few times. J is TRBJ2-7 and V is TRBV27; possibly TRBD2 for D (6 bases). This CDR3 region has 16 residues. In germline, CDR1 is MNHEY, CDR2 SMNVEV (reference sequence). The V and J ends lost 3 bases and 0 bases respectively, with 15 bases between them. CDR3 in amino acids: CASSFGSRGSSYEQYV. CDR3 coding DNA: TGTGCCAGCAGTTTCGGGTCGCGGGGCAGCTCCTACGAGCAGTACGTC.

The rearrangement joins TRBV20-1 to TRBJ2-7; a possible D gene is TRBD1 (6 bases). CDR1 and CDR2 from the germline V gene are DFQATT and SNEGSKA (reference sequence). The CDR3 is made up of 15 amino acids. The CDR3 loop is CSAPGVLGSSYEQYF. For the CDR3, the DNA is TGCAGCGCCCCAGGGGTCTTAGGTAGCTCCTACGAGCAGTACTTC.

This clonotype was detected ten times or more. The rearrangement joins TRBV29-1 to TRBJ2-1; 8 nucleotides line up with TRBD1. V lost 3 bases to trimming and J lost 14 bases; unmatched junction nucleotides: 12. Germline CDR1 SQVTM, CDR2 ANQGSEA. The CDR3 extends over 13 amino acids. CDR3 residues: CSVDPQGADLKFF. The CDR3, as DNA: TGCAGCGTTGATCCGCAGGGGGCGGATTTGAAGTTCTTC.

V is TRBV5-1 and J is TRBJ1-4; TRBD1 might be the D (6 bases). Trimming took 0 bases from V and 3 from J, leaving 9 bases between them. CDR1 is SGHRS, CDR2 YFSETQ, per germline. CDR3 length: 15 amino acids. CDR3 sequence: CASSLGTGPNEKLFF. CDR3 DNA sequence: TGCGCCAGCAGCTTGGGTACAGGGCCTAATGAAAAACTGTTTTTT.

This clonotype was counted between two and nine times. V usage is TRBV9 and J usage is TRBJ2-1, with 7 bases matching TRBD2. This CDR3 has 14 amino acids. Germline V gives CDR1 SGDLS, CDR2 YYNGEE. Germline trimming cut 6 bases from V and 5 bases from J; bases unmatched to any gene: 8. The CDR3 loop is CASNRPSGNNEQFF. The CDR3 DNA is TGTGCCAGCAATCGGCCTAGCGGCAACAATGAGCAGTTCTTC.

CDR3 loop: CASSSDSRAYV. In DNA form, the CDR3 reads TGTGCCAGCAGTTCTGACAGCCGTGCTTACGTC. The rearrangement uses TRBV28 and TRBJ2-7; TRBD1 is a possible D gene (5 bases). The CDR3 sequence is 11 residues long. The germline gives CDR1 MDHEN, CDR2 SYDVKM. With 4 bases removed from V and 13 bases from J, the gap between germline ends came to 14 bases.

J is TRBJ2-1 and V is TRBV4-2, with D possibly being TRBD2 (6 bases). The CDR3 totals 16 residues. In germline, CDR1 is LGHNA, CDR2 YNFKEQ. V lost 0 bases to trimming and J lost 6 bases, with 15 bases between them. The CDR3 protein is CASSQDGPGRPNEQFF. The CDR3, as DNA: TGTGCCAGCAGCCAAGATGGGCCAGGGAGGCCCAATGAGCAGTTCTTC.

This chain links TRBV27 with TRBJ2-5; 12 nucleotides match TRBD2. Germline CDR1 MNHEY, CDR2 SMNVEV (reference sequence). The CDR3 loop spans 14 amino acids. Losses at the gene ends were 6 bases for V and 5 bases for J; bases not matched to a gene: 4. The CDR3 DNA follows: TGTGCCAGCAGAATACTAGCGGGGGGTGAGACCCAGTACTTC. This codes for CASRILAGGETQYF.

This clonotype was picked up many times. J is TRBJ1-1 and V is TRBV6-5; possible D gene TRBD1, 5 bases. The V gene's germline CDR1 is MNHEY and CDR2 SVGAGI. The CDR3 spans 15 residues. The V and J ends lost 3 bases and 4 bases respectively, with 15 bases between them. The CDR3 DNA sequence: TGTGCCAGCAGTTATTCCGCAGGGTCCCGCACTGAAGCTTTCTTT. It yields the protein CASSYSAGSRTEAFF.

This clonotype was seen a handful of times. V and J are TRBV7-9 and TRBJ2-7, with TRBD2 matching over 14 bases. Per the germline V gene, CDR1 is SEHNR and CDR2 is FQNEAQ (reference sequence). This CDR3 spans 15 amino acids. V dropped 5 bases and J dropped 4; count of bases not matched to a gene: 4. In DNA, the CDR3 is TGTGCCAGCAGCCCCCGGACTAGCGGGGGGTACGAGCAGTACTTC. It translates to CASSPRTSGGYEQYF.